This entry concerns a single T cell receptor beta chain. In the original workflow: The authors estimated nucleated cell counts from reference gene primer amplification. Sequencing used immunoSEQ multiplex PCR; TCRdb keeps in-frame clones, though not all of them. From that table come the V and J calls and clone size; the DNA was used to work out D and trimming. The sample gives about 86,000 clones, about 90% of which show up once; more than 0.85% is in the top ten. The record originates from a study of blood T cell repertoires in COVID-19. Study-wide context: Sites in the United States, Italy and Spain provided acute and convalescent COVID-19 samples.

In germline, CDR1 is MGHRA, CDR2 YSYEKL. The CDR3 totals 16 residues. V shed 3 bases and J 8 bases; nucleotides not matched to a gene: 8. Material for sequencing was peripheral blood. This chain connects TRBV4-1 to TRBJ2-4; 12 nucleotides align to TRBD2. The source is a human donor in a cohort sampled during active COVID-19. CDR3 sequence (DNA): TGCGCCAGCAGCCAGGGGACTAGCGGGCCGGGGGACATTCAGTACTTC. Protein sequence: CASSQGTSGPGDIQYF.